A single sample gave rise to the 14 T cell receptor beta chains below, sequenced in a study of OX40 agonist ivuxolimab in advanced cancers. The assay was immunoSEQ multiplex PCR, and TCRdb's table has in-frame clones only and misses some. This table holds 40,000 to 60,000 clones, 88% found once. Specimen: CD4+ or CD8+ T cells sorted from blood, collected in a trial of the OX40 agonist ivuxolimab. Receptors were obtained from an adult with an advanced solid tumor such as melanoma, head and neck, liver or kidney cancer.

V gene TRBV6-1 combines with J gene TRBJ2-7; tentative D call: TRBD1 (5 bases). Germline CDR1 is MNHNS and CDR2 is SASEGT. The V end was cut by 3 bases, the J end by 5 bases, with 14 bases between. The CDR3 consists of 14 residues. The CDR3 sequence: CASSDPRVGNEQYF. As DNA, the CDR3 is TGTGCCAGCAGTGATCCCAGGGTGGGGAACGAGCAGTACTTC.

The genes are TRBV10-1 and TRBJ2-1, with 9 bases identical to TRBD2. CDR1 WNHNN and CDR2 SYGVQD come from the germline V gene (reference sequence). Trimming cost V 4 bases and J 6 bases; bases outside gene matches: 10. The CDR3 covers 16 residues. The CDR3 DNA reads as TGCGCCAGCAGTGTTGGAAAACAGGGACTAGCCAATGAGCAGTTCTTC. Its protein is CASSVGKQGLANEQFF.

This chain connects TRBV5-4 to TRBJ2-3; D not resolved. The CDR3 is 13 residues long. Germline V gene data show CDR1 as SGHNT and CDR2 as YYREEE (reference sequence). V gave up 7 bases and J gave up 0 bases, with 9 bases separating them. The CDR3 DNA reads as TGTGCCAGCGGTGGTCCCAGCACAGATACGCAGTATTTT. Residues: CASGGPSTDTQYF. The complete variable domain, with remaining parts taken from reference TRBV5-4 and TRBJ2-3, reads ETGVTQSPTHLIKTRGQQVTLRCSSQSGHNTVSWYQQALGQGPQFIFQYYREEENGRGNFPPRFSGLQFPNYSSELNVNALELDDSALYLCASGGPSTDTQYFGPGTRLTVL.

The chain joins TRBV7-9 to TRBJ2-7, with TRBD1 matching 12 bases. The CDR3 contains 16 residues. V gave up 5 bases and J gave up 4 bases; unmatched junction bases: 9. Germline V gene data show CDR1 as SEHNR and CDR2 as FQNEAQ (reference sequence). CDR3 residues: CASSPKPGQGAYEQYF. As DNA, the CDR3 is TGTGCCAGCAGCCCAAAACCGGGACAGGGGGCTTACGAGCAGTACTTC.

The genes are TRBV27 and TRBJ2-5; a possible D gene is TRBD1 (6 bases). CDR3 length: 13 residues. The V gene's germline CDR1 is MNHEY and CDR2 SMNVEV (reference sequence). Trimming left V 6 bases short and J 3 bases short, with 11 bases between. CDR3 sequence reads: CASRLWTEETQYF. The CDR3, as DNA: TGTGCCAGCAGACTCTGGACAGAAGAGACCCAGTACTTC.

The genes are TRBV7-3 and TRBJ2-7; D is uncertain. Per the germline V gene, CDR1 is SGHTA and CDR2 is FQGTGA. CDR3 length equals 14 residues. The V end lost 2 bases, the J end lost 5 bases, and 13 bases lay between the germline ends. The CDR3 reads CASSLFPTSNEQYF. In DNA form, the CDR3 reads TGTGCCAGCAGCTTATTCCCTACTTCGAACGAGCAGTACTTC.

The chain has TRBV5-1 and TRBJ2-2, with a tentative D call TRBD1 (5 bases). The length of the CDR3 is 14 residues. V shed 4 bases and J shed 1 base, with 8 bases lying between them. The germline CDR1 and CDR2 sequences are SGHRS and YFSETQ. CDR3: CASSDGQNTGELFF. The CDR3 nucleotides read TGCGCCAGCAGCGATGGACAGAACACCGGGGAGCTGTTTTTT.

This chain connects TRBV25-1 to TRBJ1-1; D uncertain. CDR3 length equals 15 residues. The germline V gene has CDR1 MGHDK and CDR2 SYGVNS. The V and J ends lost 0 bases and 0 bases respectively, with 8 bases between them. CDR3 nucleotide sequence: TGTGCCAGCAGTGAATATCAAACGTTGAACACTGAAGCTTTCTTT. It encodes CASSEYQTLNTEAFF. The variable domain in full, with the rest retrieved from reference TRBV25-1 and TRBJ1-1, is EADIYQTPRYLVIGTGKKITLECSQTMGHDKMYWYQQDPGMELHLIHYSYGVNSTEKGDLSSESTVSRIRTEHFPLTLESARPSHTSQYLCASSEYQTLNTEAFFGQGTRLTVV.

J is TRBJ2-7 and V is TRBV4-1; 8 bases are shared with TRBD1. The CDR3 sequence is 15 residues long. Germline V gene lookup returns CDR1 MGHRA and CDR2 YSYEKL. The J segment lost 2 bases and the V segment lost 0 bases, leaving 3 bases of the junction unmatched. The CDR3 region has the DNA TGCGCCAGCAGCCAAGAGGGACAGGCAACCTACGAGCAGTACTTC. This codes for CASSQEGQATYEQYF.

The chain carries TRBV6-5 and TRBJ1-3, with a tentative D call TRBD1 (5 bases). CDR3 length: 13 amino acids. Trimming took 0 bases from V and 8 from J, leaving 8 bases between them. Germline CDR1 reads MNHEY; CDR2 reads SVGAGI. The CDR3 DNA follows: TGTGCCAGCAGTTACTCAGGGGCTCACACCATATATTTT. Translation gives CASSYSGAHTIYF.

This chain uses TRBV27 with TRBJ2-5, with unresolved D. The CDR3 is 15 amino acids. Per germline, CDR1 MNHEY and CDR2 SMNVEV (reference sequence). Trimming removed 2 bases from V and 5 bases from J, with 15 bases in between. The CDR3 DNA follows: TGTGCCAGCAGTTTAGGTCTAGGCAGTGGGGAGACCCAGTACTTC. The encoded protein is CASSLGLGSGETQYF.

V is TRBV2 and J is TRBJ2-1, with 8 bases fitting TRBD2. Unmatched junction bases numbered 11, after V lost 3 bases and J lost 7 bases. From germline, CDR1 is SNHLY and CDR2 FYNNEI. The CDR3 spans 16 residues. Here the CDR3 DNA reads TGTGCCAGCAGTGATATCCGTTCGGGGGGGCCTAATGAGCAGTTCTTC. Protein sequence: CASSDIRSGGPNEQFF. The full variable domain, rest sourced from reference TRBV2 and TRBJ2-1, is EPEVTQTPSHQVTQMGQEVILRCVPISNHLYFYWYRQILGQKVEFLVSFYNNEISEKSEIFDDQFSVERPDGSNFTLKIRSTKLEDSAMYFCASSDIRSGGPNEQFFGPGTRLTVL.

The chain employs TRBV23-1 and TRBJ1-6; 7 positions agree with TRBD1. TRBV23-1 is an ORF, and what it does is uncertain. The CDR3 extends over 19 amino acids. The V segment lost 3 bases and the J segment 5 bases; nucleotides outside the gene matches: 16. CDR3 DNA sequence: TGCGCCAGCAGTCATCACCGAAGACAGGGCGGACATCATAATTCACCCCTCCACTTT. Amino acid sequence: CASSHHRRQGGHHNSPLHF.

CDR3: CASSLTSGYTF. In nucleotides, the CDR3 is TGTGCCAGCAGCCTAACGAGTGGCTACACCTTC. The chain uses TRBV2 and TRBJ1-2; no clear D. CDR3 length equals 11 residues. Deletions cut 6 bases from V and 7 bases from J, with 9 bases between. Germline lookup yields CDR1 SNHLY and CDR2 FYNNEI.